The present T cell receptor beta chain was sequenced within a study of blood T cell repertoires in COVID-19. Sequencing used immunoSEQ multiplex PCR; TCRdb keeps in-frame clones, though not all of them. Among some 350,000 clones listed, around 84% were seen once. The receptor was isolated from a human donor in a cohort sampled during active COVID-19. Material: peripheral blood.

The CDR3, as DNA: TGTGCCAGCAGCTCGTACCGGGACAGAGAGACAGATACGCAGTATTTT. Residues: CASSSYRDRETDTQYF. V is TRBV7-8 and J is TRBJ2-3, with TRBD1 matching 7 bases. The CDR3 runs to 16 residues. Germline V gene data show CDR1 as SGHVS and CDR2 as FQNEAQ. Trimming at V came to 4 bases and at J to 3 bases, leaving 10 bases not matched to a gene. Full variable domain (outside the CDR3, taken from reference TRBV7-8 and TRBJ2-3): GAGVSQSPRYKVAKRGQDVALRCDPISGHVSLFWYQQALGQGPEFLTYFQNEAQLDKSGLPSDRFFAERPEGSVSTLKIQRTQQEDSAVYLCASSSYRDRETDTQYFGPGTRLTVL.